The 25 T cell receptor beta chains presented below share a single source sample, sequenced in a study of T-cell memory formation after mild COVID-19. TCRdb re-derived calls from the 5' RACE reads in MiXCR, one entry per CDR3 protein. The sample consists of 150,000 to 200,000 distinct CDR3 sequences, roughly 16% of them appearing once. Source material: PBMCs or a T cell subset sorted from them (not recorded which). The receptors derive from an adult woman who had mild COVID-19 (a few samples of this study predate the infection). Cell type and time point are not known.

The J gene is TRBJ2-1, the V gene TRBV6-1, with 12 bases that match TRBD2. J was trimmed by 9 bases and V by 6 bases; bases with no gene match: 12. The CDR3 covers 16 residues. The V gene's germline CDR1 is MNHNS and CDR2 SASEGT. CDR3 bases: TGTGCCAGCAGCTTGGGTCTAGCGGGAGGGGTTGGTGAGCAGTTCTTC. It specifies CASSLGLAGGVGEQFF.

This rearrangement joins TRBV7-2 to TRBJ2-6; D unresolved. This CDR3 has 18 residues. From germline, CDR1 is SGHTA and CDR2 FQGNSA. V lost 1 base, J lost 5 bases, and 18 bases lay in between. In DNA, the CDR3 is TGTGCCAGCAGCTTAGTACCCAGCTCGCTTATTAGGGCCAACGTCCTGACTTTC. Residues: CASSLVPSSLIRANVLTF.

This clonotype was observed a handful of times. The V call is TRBV7-2, the J call TRBJ2-1, with 8 bases lining up with TRBD2. The CDR3 runs 16 residues. Germline V gives CDR1 SGHTA, CDR2 FQGNSA. V lost 3 bases to trimming and J lost 3 bases; unmatched junction nucleotides: 7. The CDR3, as DNA: TGTGCCAGCAGCTTTGACTCGGGACTAGGCTACAATGAGCAGTTCTTC. It encodes CASSFDSGLGYNEQFF.

This clonotype turned up a few times. V and J are TRBV4-2 and TRBJ1-1; tentatively, D is TRBD1 (6 bases). V was trimmed by 3 bases and J by 4 bases, leaving 15 bases between them. The CDR3 length is 15 residues. Germline V gene lookup returns CDR1 LGHNA and CDR2 YNFKEQ. The CDR3 sequence: CASSHPGQSTTEAFF. The CDR3 DNA sequence: TGTGCCAGCAGCCACCCGGGACAAAGCACCACTGAAGCTTTCTTT.

J is TRBJ1-1 and V is TRBV10-3; 7 nucleotides line up with TRBD1. Germline V gene sequence: CDR1 ENHRY, CDR2 SYGVKD. V trimming: 3 bases; J trimming: 1 base; junction bases outside the gene matches: 5. The CDR3 extends over 15 amino acids. CDR3 sequence reads: CAISDRGAANTEAFF. CDR3 sequence (DNA): TGTGCCATCAGTGACAGGGGGGCCGCGAACACTGAAGCTTTCTTT.

This clonotype was counted a single time. The rearrangement joins TRBV20-1 to TRBJ1-2, with D uncertain. Trimming stripped 3 bases from V and 3 bases from J, with 11 bases between. The CDR3 covers 13 residues. Germline CDR1 reads DFQATT; CDR2 reads SNEGSKA (reference sequence). The CDR3 is CSAREQSDYGYTF. DNA for the CDR3: TGCAGTGCTAGGGAGCAATCGGACTATGGCTACACCTTC.

This clonotype was recorded a few times. This chain uses TRBV24-1 with TRBJ2-1; 12 nucleotides line up with TRBD2. Trimming at V came to 9 bases and at J to 5 bases, leaving 7 bases not matched to a gene. The V gene's germline CDR1 is KGHDR and CDR2 SFDVKD. The CDR3 is made up of 15 amino acids. The CDR3 loop reads CATSGLAGLNNEQFF. CDR3 nucleotides: TGTGCCACCTCCGGACTAGCGGGACTCAACAATGAGCAGTTCTTC.

This chain's CDR3 is CASSFATDTQYF. For the CDR3, the DNA is TGTGCCAGCAGCTTTGCAACAGATACGCAGTATTTT. V and J are TRBV7-2 and TRBJ2-3; D is unresolved. V was pared by 3 bases and J by 3 bases, with 4 bases between. This CDR3 has 12 residues. Germline CDR1 is SGHTA and CDR2 is FQGNSA. The whole variable domain, remainder taken from reference TRBV7-2 and TRBJ2-3, is GAGVSQSPSNKVTEKGKDVELRCDPISGHTALYWYRQSLGQGLEFLIYFQGNSAPDKSGLPSDRFSAERTGGSVSTLTIQRTQQEDSAVYLCASSFATDTQYFGPGTRLTVL.

This clonotype was counted only a few times. The CDR3 region has the DNA TGTGCCAGCAGCCAATTAGGGACTAGCGGGAGAGGCTACGAGCAGTACTTC. As protein: CASSQLGTSGRGYEQYF. V gene TRBV4-2 combines with J gene TRBJ2-7, with TRBD2 matching over 14 bases. CDR3 length equals 17 residues. Unmatched junction bases numbered 6, after V lost 2 bases and J lost 3 bases. CDR1 and CDR2 from the germline V gene are LGHNA and YNFKEQ.

In this sample, this clonotype turned up a few times. This chain connects TRBV5-1 to TRBJ2-1; 10 bases are a match to TRBD2. Trimming removed 4 bases from V and 5 bases from J; junction bases left unmatched: 9. Germline-derived CDR1 and CDR2 are SGHRS and YFSETQ. The CDR3 spans 16 residues. CDR3: CASSIQRGGLNNEQFF. CDR3 nucleotide sequence: TGCGCCAGCAGCATACAGCGGGGGGGCCTCAACAATGAGCAGTTCTTC. Supplemented by reference TRBV5-1 and TRBJ2-1, the full variable domain reads KAGVTQTPRYLIKTRGQQVTLSCSPISGHRSVSWYQQTPGQGLQFLFEYFSETQRNKGNFPGRFSGRQFSNSRSEMNVSTLELGDSALYLCASSIQRGGLNNEQFFGPGTRLTVL.

This clonotype came up a few times. The chain uses TRBV7-7 and TRBJ2-7; TRBD1 agrees at 12 bases. The CDR3 spans 16 residues. In germline, CDR1 is SSHAT, CDR2 FNYEAQ (reference sequence). J was trimmed by 7 bases and V by 1 base; bases with no gene match: 8. The CDR3 bases are TGTGCCAGCAGCTTAGGGGGGACAGGGGGCGCGGAGGAGCAGTACTTC. Protein product: CASSLGGTGGAEEQYF.

The chain joins TRBV5-1 to TRBJ2-5; 12 bases match TRBD1. J lost 5 bases, V lost 4 bases, and 9 bases had no gene match. This CDR3 has 16 residues. Germline loops: CDR1 SGHRS, CDR2 YFSETQ. As DNA, the CDR3 is TGCGCCAGCAGCGACCCGGGACAGGGGGCGCGTGAGACCCAGTACTTC. It codes for CASSDPGQGARETQYF.

The chain uses TRBV2 and TRBJ2-2; weak D call: TRBD2 (6 bases). Per germline, CDR1 SNHLY and CDR2 FYNNEI. CDR3 length: 14 residues. V was shortened by 6 bases and J by 5 bases, with 13 bases between the two germline ends. The CDR3 here is CASRKEEGTGELFF. The CDR3 region has the DNA TGTGCCAGCAGGAAGGAGGAGGGTACCGGGGAGCTGTTTTTT.

The CDR3: CASSFLPGQGPDEQYF. CDR3 nucleotides: TGTGCCAGCAGTTTCCTCCCGGGACAGGGACCGGACGAGCAGTACTTC. The chain employs TRBV25-1 and TRBJ2-7; 9 nucleotides match TRBD1. Trimming took 5 bases from V and 5 from J; bases not matched to a gene: 13. This CDR3 region has 16 residues. The V gene's germline CDR1 is MGHDK and CDR2 SYGVNS.

V is TRBV5-1 and J is TRBJ2-2; tentative D call: TRBD2 (5 bases). Trimming took 0 bases from V and 8 from J, leaving 14 bases between them. CDR1 and CDR2 (germline): SGHRS, YFSETQ. CDR3 size: 15 residues. Here the CDR3 reads CASSLEAGLTGELFF. The CDR3 nucleotides are TGCGCCAGCAGCTTGGAGGCGGGTCTTACGGGGGAGCTGTTTTTT.

This chain joins TRBV10-3 and TRBJ2-2; tentatively, D is TRBD1 (5 bases). CDR3 length: 14 amino acids. V was pared by 8 bases and J by 0 bases, with 10 bases between. The germline V gene encodes CDR1 ENHRY and CDR2 SYGVKD. CDR3 amino acids: CAIETETNTGELFF. CDR3 coding DNA: TGTGCCATCGAGACAGAGACGAACACCGGGGAGCTGTTTTTT.

This clonotype was recorded many times. The V and J genes are TRBV5-1 and TRBJ1-2; D not certain. V lost 3 bases to trimming and J lost 4 bases, with 10 bases between them. This CDR3 has 13 residues. CDR1 and CDR2 from the germline V gene are SGHRS and YFSETQ. The CDR3 reads CASSSDGFYGYTF. DNA of the CDR3: TGCGCCAGCAGCTCGGACGGATTCTATGGCTACACCTTC.

The chain combines TRBV12-3 or TRBV12-4 with TRBJ2-7; D perhaps matches TRBD2 (5 bases). The V end was cut by 6 bases, the J end by 7 bases, with 16 bases between. The CDR3 has 13 amino acids. CDR3 coding DNA: TGTGCCAGCAGCCCATTCGGGGATATGGAGCAGTACTTC. Residues: CASSPFGDMEQYF.

The sample holds a few counts of this clonotype. The chain couples TRBV20-1 to TRBJ1-6; D not resolved. This CDR3 is built from 13 residues. Looked up from germline, CDR1 is DFQATT and CDR2 is SNEGSKA (reference sequence). Between the trimmed V and J ends, which lost 1 base and 6 bases, there was a span of 7 bases. The CDR3 loop is CSARARANSPLHF. CDR3 nucleotide sequence: TGCAGTGCTAGAGCCAGAGCTAATTCACCCCTCCACTTT.

The chain carries TRBV5-6 and TRBJ2-7, with D uncertain. Germline V lookup: CDR1 SGHDT, CDR2 YYEEEE. The CDR3 sequence is 11 residues long. V dropped 5 bases and J dropped 7 bases, with 10 bases sitting between them. CDR3 DNA sequence: TGTGCCAGCAGTTTCCGAGGAGAGCAGTACTTC. It encodes CASSFRGEQYF.

This sequence joins TRBV27 and TRBJ1-4; D is undetermined. Germline CDR1 MNHEY, CDR2 SMNVEV (reference sequence). This CDR3 spans 14 amino acids. Trimming cost V 2 bases and J 3 bases, with 7 bases left between them. The CDR3 sequence: CASSLPGSNEKLFF. Here the CDR3 DNA reads TGTGCCAGCAGTTTACCGGGCTCTAATGAAAAACTGTTTTTT.

This clonotype was counted between two and nine times. This chain links TRBV6-6 with TRBJ1-3, with a tentative D call TRBD1 (6 bases). Germline lookup yields CDR1 MNHNY and CDR2 SVGAGI (reference sequence). Trimming took off 0 bases at V and 3 bases at J, with 9 bases between the two ends. The CDR3 consists of 15 residues. The CDR3 nucleotides read TGTGCCAGCAGTTACTCGAGGGGGTATGGAAACACCATATATTTT. Its translation: CASSYSRGYGNTIYF.

The J gene is TRBJ2-1, the V gene TRBV5-5; TRBD2 might be the D (6 bases). This CDR3 region has 12 residues. Trimming took 3 bases from V and 10 from J, leaving 11 bases between them. Germline V lookup: CDR1 SGHKS, CDR2 YYEKEE (reference sequence). CDR3 loop: CASSYSSVEQFF. DNA for the CDR3: TGTGCCAGCAGCTACTCTAGCGTAGAGCAGTTCTTC.

The CDR3 reads CASSGHRGTGANVLTF. CDR3 bases: TGTGCCAGCAGTGGACACAGGGGAACTGGGGCCAACGTCCTGACTTTC. The J gene is TRBJ2-6, the V gene TRBV6-1; 7 nucleotides line up with TRBD1. V shed 4 bases, J shed 2 bases, and the junction held 5 bases outside the gene matches. CDR3 length: 16 residues. Germline CDR1 reads MNHNS; CDR2 reads SASEGT.

This clonotype was seen only a few times. The gene calls are TRBV5-1 and TRBJ1-6, with TRBD1 matching over 9 bases. This CDR3 spans 14 amino acids. Trimming removed 6 bases from V and 9 bases from J; junction bases left unmatched: 7. Per germline, CDR1 SGHRS and CDR2 YFSETQ. For the CDR3, the DNA is TGCGCCAGCACGGGGACAGGGAATGGTTCACCCCTCCACTTT. The encoded protein is CASTGTGNGSPLHF.